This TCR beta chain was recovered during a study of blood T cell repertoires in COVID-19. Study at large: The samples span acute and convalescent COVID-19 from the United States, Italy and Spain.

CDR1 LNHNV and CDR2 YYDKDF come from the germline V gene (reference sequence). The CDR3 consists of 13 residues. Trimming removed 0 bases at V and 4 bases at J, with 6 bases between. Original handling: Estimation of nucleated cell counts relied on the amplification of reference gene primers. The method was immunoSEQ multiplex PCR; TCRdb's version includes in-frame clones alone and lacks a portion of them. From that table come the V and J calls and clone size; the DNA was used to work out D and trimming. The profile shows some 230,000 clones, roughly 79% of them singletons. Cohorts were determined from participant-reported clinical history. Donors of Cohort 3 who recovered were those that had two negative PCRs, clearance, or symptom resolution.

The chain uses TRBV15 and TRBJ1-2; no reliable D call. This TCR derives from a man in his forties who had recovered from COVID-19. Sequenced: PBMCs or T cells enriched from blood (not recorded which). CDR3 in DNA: TGTGCCACCAGCAGAGATAACAGCTATGGCTACACCTTC. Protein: CATSRDNSYGYTF. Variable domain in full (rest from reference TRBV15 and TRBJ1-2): DAMVIQNPRYQVTQFGKPVTLSCSQTLNHNVMYWYQQKSSQAPKLLFHYYDKDFNNEADTPDNFQSRRPNTSFCFLDIRSPGLGDTAMYLCATSRDNSYGYTFGSGTRLTVV.